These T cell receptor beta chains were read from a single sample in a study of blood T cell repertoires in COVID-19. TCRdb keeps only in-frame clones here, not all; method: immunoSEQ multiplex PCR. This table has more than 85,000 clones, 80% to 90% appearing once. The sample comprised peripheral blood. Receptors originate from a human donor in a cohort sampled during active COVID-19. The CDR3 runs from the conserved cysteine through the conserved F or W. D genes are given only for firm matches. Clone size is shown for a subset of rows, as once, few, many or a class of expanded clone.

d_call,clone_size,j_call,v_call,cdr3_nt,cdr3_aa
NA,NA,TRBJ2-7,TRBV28,TGTGCCAGCATTGCTTTCGGCACTACCTACGAGCAGTACTTC,CASIAFGTTYEQYF
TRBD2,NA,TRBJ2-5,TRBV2,TGTGCCAGCAGTAGGCTACATGGCGGGGGCCAAGAGACCCAGTACTTC,CASSRLHGGGQETQYF
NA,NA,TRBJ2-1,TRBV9,TGTGCCAGCAGCGTAGCGGGCTCCTACAATGAGCAGTTCTTC,CASSVAGSYNEQFF
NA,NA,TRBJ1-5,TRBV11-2,TGTGCCAGCAGCTTAGAAGGCAGGGGCGGCCATCAGCCCCAGCATTTT,CASSLEGRGGHQPQHF
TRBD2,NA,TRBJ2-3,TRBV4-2,TGTGCCAGCAGCCGGGCTAGCGGGGGGGCCCCAGATACGCAGTATTTT,CASSRASGGAPDTQYF
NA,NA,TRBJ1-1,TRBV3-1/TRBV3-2,TGTGCCAGCAGCCAAGAACGGGGAAGGAACACTGAAGCTTTCTTT,CASSQERGRNTEAFF
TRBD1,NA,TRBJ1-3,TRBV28,TGTGCCAGCAGTTTCCAGGGGGGCTCTGGAAACACCATATATTTT,CASSFQGGSGNTIYF
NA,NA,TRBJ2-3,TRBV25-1,TGTGCCAGCAGTGAATATTTCGGGGGTCCCTCCACAGATACGCAGTATTTT,CASSEYFGGPSTDTQYF
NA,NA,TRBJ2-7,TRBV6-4,TGTGCCAGCAGTGAGCAGCCAGGGGAATCCTACGAGCAGTACTTC,CASSEQPGESYEQYF
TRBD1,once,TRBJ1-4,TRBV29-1,TGCAGCGTTGCAGACAGGGGGCTGGCGGCTAATGAAAAACTGTTTTTT,CSVADRGLAANEKLFF
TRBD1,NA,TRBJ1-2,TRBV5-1,TGCGCCAGCAGCTTTGGACAGGGGGCCGATGGCTACACCTTC,CASSFGQGADGYTF
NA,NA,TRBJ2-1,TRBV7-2,TGTGCCAGCAGCGAGTTCGGGGGCTCCTACAATGAGCAGTTCTTC,CASSEFGGSYNEQFF
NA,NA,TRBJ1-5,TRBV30,TGTGCCTGGAGTATCCAGGGTTCTCAGCCCCAGCATTTT,CAWSIQGSQPQHF
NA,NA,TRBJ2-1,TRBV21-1,TGTGCCAGCAGCGCGACTAGCGGGGACCGAACGGGCTCCTACAATGAGCAGTTCTTC,CASSATSGDRTGSYNEQFF
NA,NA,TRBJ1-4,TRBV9,TGTGCCAGCAGCGTAGGGGCAGGGAAGGATGAAAAACTGTTTTTT,CASSVGAGKDEKLFF
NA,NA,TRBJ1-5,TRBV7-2,TGTGCCAGCAGCCCGCCCGGAGCCTATCAGCCCCAGCATTTT,CASSPPGAYQPQHF
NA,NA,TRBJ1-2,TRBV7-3,TGTGCCAGCAGCCTCGCAGGGGATGGCTACACCTTC,CASSLAGDGYTF
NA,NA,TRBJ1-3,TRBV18,TGTGCCAGCTCGGAAAGGACAACGGCTGGAAACACCATATATTTT,CASSERTTAGNTIYF
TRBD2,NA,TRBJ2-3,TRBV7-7,TGTGCTAGCAGCCTCGGACTAGCGAGCACAGATACGCAGTATTTT,CASSLGLASTDTQYF
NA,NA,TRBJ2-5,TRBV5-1,TGCGCCAGCAGCTTGGCGGCGGTCCAAGAGACCCAGTACTTC,CASSLAAVQETQYF
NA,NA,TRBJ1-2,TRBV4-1,TGCGCCAGCAGCCAAGTGGGTTCAGGGGCCAGCGGCTACACCTTC,CASSQVGSGASGYTF
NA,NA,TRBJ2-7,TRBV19,TGTGCCAGTAGTATAGTGCCGGGTACCTACGAGCAGTACTTC,CASSIVPGTYEQYF
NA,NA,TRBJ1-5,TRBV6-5,TGTGCCAGTGGAGGGCCCGGCAATCAGCCCCAGCATTTT,CASGGPGNQPQHF
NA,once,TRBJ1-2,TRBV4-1,TGCGCCAGCAGCCCTCCTACTAACTATGGCTACACCTTC,CASSPPTNYGYTF
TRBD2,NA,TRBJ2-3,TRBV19,TGTGCCAGTAGTATAGGGTACCCGGGGAGCGGGGGTACAGATACGCAGTATTTT,CASSIGYPGSGGTDTQYF
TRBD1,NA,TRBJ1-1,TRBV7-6,TGTGCCAGCAGCCGCATATACAGGGGGGACACTGAAGCTTTCTTT,CASSRIYRGDTEAFF
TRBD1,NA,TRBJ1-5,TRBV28,TGTGCCAGCAGTTTATGGGGCAGGGGGGAAGGTCAGCCCCAGCATTTT,CASSLWGRGEGQPQHF
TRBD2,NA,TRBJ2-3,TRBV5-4,TGTGCCAGCAGCTTGGATATGTCTAGCGGGACTAGCACAGATACGCAGTATTTT,CASSLDMSSGTSTDTQYF
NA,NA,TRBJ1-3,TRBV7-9,TGTGCCAGCAGCTTAGCAGGGGTCAGCTCTGGAAACACCATATATTTT,CASSLAGVSSGNTIYF
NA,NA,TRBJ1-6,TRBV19,TGTGCCAGCCATCAGGATCTTAATTCACCCCTCCACTTT,CASHQDLNSPLHF
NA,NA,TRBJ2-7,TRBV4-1,TGCGCCAGCAGCCAAGACAGATACTACGAGCAGTACTTC,CASSQDRYYEQYF
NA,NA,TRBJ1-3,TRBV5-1,TGCGCCAGCAGCTCCGGACAGCCTTCTGGAAACACCATATATTTT,CASSSGQPSGNTIYF
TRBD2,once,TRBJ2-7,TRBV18,TGTGCCAGCTCACCCGGGACTAGCGGGGGTTACGAGCAGTACTTC,CASSPGTSGGYEQYF
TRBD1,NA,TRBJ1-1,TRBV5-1,TGCGCCAGCAGCTTGGAAAGGACAGGGGTAGGCACTGAAGCTTTCTTT,CASSLERTGVGTEAFF
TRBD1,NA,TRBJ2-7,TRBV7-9,TGTGCCAGCAGCTTCACCACAGGGGGGATTTCGGACGAGCAGTACTTC,CASSFTTGGISDEQYF
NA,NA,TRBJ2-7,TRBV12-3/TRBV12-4,TGTGCCAGCAGTTTAAATTACTACGAGCAGTACTTC,CASSLNYYEQYF
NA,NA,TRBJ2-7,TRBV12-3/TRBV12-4,TGTGCCAGCAGTTTAGCAACAGGCTACGAGCAGTACTTC,CASSLATGYEQYF
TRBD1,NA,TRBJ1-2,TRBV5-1,TGCGCCAGCAGCGCCGGGGCAGGGGGCAAGTTCGGCTATGGCTACACCTTC,CASSAGAGGKFGYGYTF
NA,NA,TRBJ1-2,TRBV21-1,TGTGCCAGCAGCCCCCCCGCGGCAGGGAGGGGAGACTATGGCTACACCTTC,CASSPPAAGRGDYGYTF
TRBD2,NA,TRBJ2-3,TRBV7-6,TGTGCCAGCAGCTTGGGCGCTAGCGGAAGCACCACAGATACGCAGTATTTT,CASSLGASGSTTDTQYF
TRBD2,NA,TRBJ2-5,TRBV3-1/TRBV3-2,TGTGCCAGCAGCCGCAGCGGGGAAGAGACCCAGTACTTC,CASSRSGEETQYF